The next 15 T cell receptor beta chains were all read from a single sample in a study of cytomegalovirus exposure and HLA in healthy donors. The PCR used 60 Vbeta and 13 Jbeta primers. Repertoires were generated with immunoSEQ multiplex PCR, while TCRdb's copy carries only in-frame clones and drops some. The data hold 96,000 or so clones, with about four fifths observed a single time. Sequenced material: PBMCs. The receptors derive from a female donor in good health and CMV-seropositive.

This chain links TRBV5-1 with TRBJ2-2; 12 positions match TRBD2. V trimming: 0 bases; J trimming: 5 bases; junction bases outside the gene matches: 5. The CDR3 runs 17 residues. Per the germline V gene, CDR1 is SGHRS and CDR2 is YFSETQ. CDR3 DNA sequence: TGCGCCAGCAGCTTGGCCTTGGGGACTAGCGGGACCGGGGAGCTGTTTTTT. This gives the protein CASSLALGTSGTGELFF.

J is TRBJ2-2 and V is TRBV30; 7 positions agree with TRBD2. With V trimmed by 8 bases and J by 5 bases, 11 bases remained unmatched. This CDR3 spans 14 amino acids. Germline values: CDR1 GTSNPN, CDR2 SVGIG (reference sequence). CDR3 protein: CAVVGQGGTGELFF. CDR3 nucleotides: TGTGCCGTCGTAGGGCAGGGAGGGACCGGGGAGCTGTTTTTT. Looking up the rest from reference TRBV30 and TRBJ2-2 gives the full variable domain: SQTIHQWPATLVQPVGSPLSLECTVEGTSNPNLYWYRQAAGRGLQLLFYSVGIGQISSEVPQNLSASRPQDRQFILSSKKLLLSDSGFYLCAVVGQGGTGELFFGEGSRLTVL.

This clone was picked up one time. The CDR3 DNA is TGCAGCGTTGAAGATCTGCCAGCGAACTATGGCTACACCTTC. Its translation is CSVEDLPANYGYTF. The chain combines TRBV29-1 with TRBJ1-2; no clear D gene. V was trimmed by 0 bases and J by 2 bases, leaving 10 bases between them. CDR1 and CDR2 from the germline V gene are SQVTM and ANQGSEA. The CDR3 runs to 14 residues.

The rearrangement joins TRBV15 to TRBJ1-5; no clear D gene. Deletions cut 0 bases from V and 7 bases from J, with 4 bases between. Germline assignment: CDR1 LNHNV and CDR2 YYDKDF (reference sequence). The CDR3 length is 12 residues. CDR3 amino acids: CATSRDIQPQHF. The DNA for the CDR3 is TGTGCCACCAGCAGAGATATCCAGCCCCAGCATTTT.

The chain joins TRBV28 to TRBJ1-4; 7 bases map to TRBD1. The CDR3 length is 14 residues. The germline gives CDR1 MDHEN, CDR2 SYDVKM. Trimming took 2 bases from V and 8 from J; bases not matched to a gene: 5. This CDR3 is CASSLISGGEKLFF. In DNA form, the CDR3 reads TGTGCCAGCAGTTTAATTTCAGGGGGAGAAAAACTGTTTTTT.

The J gene is TRBJ2-1, the V gene TRBV30, with D possibly matching TRBD2 (6 bases). There are 14 residues in the CDR3. Per germline, CDR1 GTSNPN and CDR2 SVGIG (reference sequence). V gave up 2 bases and J gave up 0 bases, with 8 bases separating them. The CDR3 nucleotides are TGTGCCTGGAGTTTGACTAGCTCCTACAATGAGCAGTTCTTC. Translated, it gives CAWSLTSSYNEQFF.

V is TRBV7-2 and J is TRBJ1-1, with 7 bases lining up with TRBD1. Trimming took 6 bases from V and 2 from J; bases not matched to a gene: 6. Looked up from germline, CDR1 is SGHTA and CDR2 is FQGNSA. The CDR3 length is 14 residues. CDR3 bases: TGTGCCAGCAGGTGGGGGACAGCCAACACTGAAGCTTTCTTT. This encodes CASRWGTANTEAFF.

The chain employs TRBV9 and TRBJ2-7; D possibly corresponds to TRBD1 (6 bases). CDR1 SGDLS and CDR2 YYNGEE come from the germline V gene. V lost 4 bases and J lost 5, with 10 bases in between. The CDR3 contains 12 residues. CDR3 in amino acids: CASSLGGHEQYF. The CDR3 DNA sequence: TGTGCCAGCAGCCTTGGGGGCCACGAGCAGTACTTC.

This chain links TRBV14 with TRBJ2-7; the D gene is possibly TRBD2 (7 bases). The CDR3 is made up of 13 amino acids. The germline V and J ends were trimmed by 6 bases and 7 bases, with 16 bases remaining between them. Germline V gene data show CDR1 as SGHDN and CDR2 as FVKESK. CDR3 region: CASSLGGGMEQYF. The CDR3 DNA reads as TGTGCCAGCAGTTTGGGCGGGGGCATGGAGCAGTACTTC.

CDR3 in DNA: TGTGCCACCAGCCCCCAGGGGGCCACTGAAGCTTTCTTT. Encoded protein: CATSPQGATEAFF. The chain is built from TRBV15 and TRBJ1-1; 8 bases are a match to TRBD1. The ends lost 5 bases at V and 4 bases at J; junction bases unmatched: 3. This CDR3 has 13 amino acids. The germline V gene encodes CDR1 LNHNV and CDR2 YYDKDF (reference sequence).

This chain links TRBV9 with TRBJ2-3; D is possibly TRBD2 (7 bases). The germline CDR1 and CDR2 sequences are SGDLS and YYNGEE. Deletions cut 2 bases from V and 5 bases from J, with 15 bases between. This CDR3 region has 15 residues. The chain's CDR3 is CASSVFGGPRDTQYF. The CDR3 DNA is TGTGCCAGCAGCGTCTTCGGGGGGCCAAGAGATACGCAGTATTTT.

This clone has a single count. The genes are TRBV5-1 and TRBJ1-2; 8 bases align to TRBD1. The germline CDR1 and CDR2 sequences are SGHRS and YFSETQ. The CDR3 runs to 15 residues. V dropped 4 bases and J dropped 4; count of bases not matched to a gene: 9. CDR3 sequence (DNA): TGCGCCAGCAGCCCGGACAGGGTGAGAGGCTATGGCTACACCTTC. Translating gives CASSPDRVRGYGYTF.

The chain is built from TRBV28 and TRBJ2-3; possible D gene TRBD1, 6 bases. Trimming took off 5 bases at V and 4 bases at J, with 13 bases between the two ends. CDR3 length: 14 residues. Germline CDR1 reads MDHEN; CDR2 reads SYDVKM. The CDR3, as DNA: TGTGCCAGCAGTGGACAGACTGGGGCAGATACGCAGTATTTT. This encodes CASSGQTGADTQYF.

This chain connects TRBV19 to TRBJ2-7; D ambiguous. In germline, CDR1 is LNHDA, CDR2 SQIVND (reference sequence). V lost 3 bases, J lost 2 bases, and 5 bases lay in between. The CDR3 runs 12 residues. CDR3 residues: CASSMTPYEQYF. The CDR3 region has the DNA TGTGCCAGTAGTATGACACCCTACGAGCAGTACTTC.

This sequence joins TRBV29-1 and TRBJ1-2; a possible D gene is TRBD1 (6 bases). The ends were cut back, 2 bases at V and 5 bases at J, with 6 bases in the middle. Germline lookup yields CDR1 SQVTM and CDR2 ANQGSEA. The CDR3 is 11 residues long. The CDR3 DNA follows: TGCAGCGTTGAACAGGGGTATGGCTACACCTTC. This gives the protein CSVEQGYGYTF.